Sequencing of this TCR beta chain was carried out in a study of blood T cell repertoires in COVID-19. Study in general: Italy, Spain and the United States were the sources of the convalescent and acute COVID-19 samples.

CDR1 SGDLS and CDR2 YYNGEE come from the germline V gene. The length of the CDR3 is 18 residues. J was trimmed by 2 bases and V by 0 bases; bases with no gene match: 8. As processed by the authors: Amplifying reference gene primers gave estimates of nucleated cell counts. Libraries were prepared by immunoSEQ multiplex PCR; TCRdb keeps only in-frame clonotypes and omits some of them. The V and J calls and the clone size are those of that table, but D and trimming were determined from the DNA. The data show 130,000 to 150,000 clones, about nine tenths seen once. The TCR comes from a man in his fifties with active or convalescent COVID-19. The chain combines TRBV9 with TRBJ2-2, with TRBD2 matching over 9 bases. The sequenced material came from peripheral blood. The CDR3 DNA reads as TGTGCCAGCAGCGTAGATCTTGCGGGAGGGTTAAACACCGGGGAGCTGTTTTTT. It is translated as CASSVDLAGGLNTGELFF. Complete variable domain (other parts from reference TRBV9 and TRBJ2-2): DSGVTQTPKHLITATGQRVTLRCSPRSGDLSVYWYQQSLDQGLQFLIQYYNGEERAKGNILERFSAQQFPDLHSELNLSSLELGDSALYFCASSVDLAGGLNTGELFFGEGSRLTVL.